A single sample gave rise to the 11 T cell receptor beta chains below, sequenced in a study of blood T cell repertoires in COVID-19. Sequenced by immunoSEQ multiplex PCR; TCRdb stores in-frame clones only, minus some. The table records around 190,000 clones, more than 70% of them present only once. Sequenced material: peripheral blood. These receptors came from a man aged 45-65 years with COVID-19, enrolled during active disease.

The V gene is TRBV3-1 (or the pseudogene TRBV3-2), the J gene TRBJ2-5; weak D call: TRBD1 (7 bases). Germline V gene data show CDR1 as LGHDT and CDR2 as YNNKEL (reference sequence). Trimming pared 1 base from V and 5 bases from J, leaving 14 bases between. The CDR3 is 15 amino acids. CDR3 bases: TGTGCCAGCAGCCAAGGTTCGGCGGGACAGGAGACCCAGTACTTC. This translates into CASSQGSAGQETQYF.

The chain links TRBV28 to TRBJ1-5, with D unclear. The germline V and J ends were trimmed by 5 bases and 0 bases, with 11 bases remaining between them. This CDR3 contains 15 residues. The germline gives CDR1 MDHEN, CDR2 SYDVKM. The DNA of the CDR3 is TGTGCCAGCAGTCCTGGGCAGTCTAGCAATCAGCCCCAGCATTTT. It encodes CASSPGQSSNQPQHF.

This rearrangement joins TRBV5-1 to TRBJ1-4; D is ambiguous. Germline CDR1 reads SGHRS; CDR2 reads YFSETQ. The CDR3 extends over 17 amino acids. V gave up 0 bases and J gave up 0 bases, with 12 bases separating them. CDR3 sequence: CASSLASVAATNEKLFF. Written as DNA, the CDR3 is TGCGCCAGCAGCTTGGCCTCGGTAGCAGCAACTAATGAAAAACTGTTTTTT.

The gene calls are TRBV11-2 and TRBJ2-6, with no clear D. CDR3 length equals 15 residues. Trimming pared 0 bases from V and 3 bases from J, leaving 6 bases between. Germline CDR1 reads SGHAT; CDR2 reads FQNNGV. For the CDR3, the DNA is TGTGCCAGCAGCTTAGAGGGCTATGGGGCCAACGTCCTGACTTTC. As protein: CASSLEGYGANVLTF.

The CDR3 DNA reads TGCGCCAGCAGCGGGGGGACAGGGGGCTTTGAGACCCAGTACTTC. Protein sequence: CASSGGTGGFETQYF. The V and J genes are TRBV5-1 and TRBJ2-5, with 12 bases matching TRBD1. Trimming cost V 4 bases and J 5 bases; bases outside gene matches: 6. Germline assignment: CDR1 SGHRS and CDR2 YFSETQ. CDR3 length equals 15 residues. Drawing the rest from reference TRBV5-1 and TRBJ2-5, the complete variable domain is KAGVTQTPRYLIKTRGQQVTLSCSPISGHRSVSWYQQTPGQGLQFLFEYFSETQRNKGNFPGRFSGRQFSNSRSEMNVSTLELGDSALYLCASSGGTGGFETQYFGPGTRLLVL.

The rearrangement joins TRBV18 to TRBJ1-4; TRBD1 matches 12 bases. With V trimmed by 4 bases and J by 7 bases, 13 bases remained unmatched. From germline, CDR1 is KGHSH and CDR2 LQKENI. This CDR3 is built from 18 residues. CDR3 in DNA: TGTGCCAGCTCACTCAAGAAAGGGACAGGGGGCCGTGGTGAAAAACTGTTTTTT. It encodes CASSLKKGTGGRGEKLFF.

This chain connects TRBV6-1 to TRBJ2-7, with 8 bases that match TRBD1. V shed 4 bases, J shed 3 bases, and the junction held 11 bases outside the gene matches. There are 16 residues in the CDR3. CDR1 is MNHNS and CDR2 is SASEGT in the germline V gene. The CDR3 protein is CASSAYTGTGVYEQYF. CDR3 in DNA: TGTGCCAGCAGTGCGTATACCGGGACAGGCGTCTACGAGCAGTACTTC.

V and J are TRBV11-3 and TRBJ2-2; D is undetermined. CDR1 is SGHNT, CDR2 YENEEA, per germline. This CDR3 spans 13 amino acids. Trimming shortened V by 5 bases and J by 5 bases, and 9 bases separated the two germline ends. For the CDR3, the DNA is TGTGCCAGCAGCCCAACAGCTACCGGGGAGCTGTTTTTT. The encoded protein is CASSPTATGELFF.

V is TRBV19 and J is TRBJ2-1; 11 bases agree with TRBD2. V gave up 5 bases and J gave up 7 bases; unmatched junction bases: 13. The CDR3 covers 17 residues. In germline, CDR1 is LNHDA, CDR2 SQIVND (reference sequence). The CDR3 DNA sequence: TGTGCCAGTAGTCGCTCCGCTTCTAGCGGGGGGCTTAATGAGCAGTTCTTC. It specifies CASSRSASSGGLNEQFF.

J is TRBJ1-2 and V is TRBV7-9; D unclear. The CDR3 length is 14 residues. CDR1 and CDR2 (germline): SEHNR, FQNEAQ (reference sequence). Trimming cost V 3 bases and J 8 bases, with 16 bases left between them. Here the CDR3 DNA reads TGTGCCAGCAGCTTTGCCGGGAGACCGGAGGGCTACACCTTC. This codes for CASSFAGRPEGYTF.

V gene TRBV27 combines with J gene TRBJ2-7; 9 positions agree with TRBD1. This CDR3 region has 15 residues. V lost 5 bases and J lost 4; bases outside the gene matches: 9. The V gene's germline CDR1 is MNHEY and CDR2 SMNVEV (reference sequence). The CDR3 sequence is CASSLTGTGWYEQYF. The CDR3 nucleotides read TGTGCCAGCAGTCTAACCGGGACAGGGTGGTACGAGCAGTACTTC.